The 18 T cell receptor beta chains listed next were all sequenced from one sample in a study of blood T cell repertoires in COVID-19. Produced via immunoSEQ multiplex PCR; TCRdb's table is partial and in-frame only. The sample carries about 170,000 clones, 84% recorded once. Sequencing used peripheral blood. These receptors came from a woman older than 75 with COVID-19, enrolled during active disease.

The rearrangement joins TRBV18 to TRBJ1-2; 9 bases align to TRBD1. Trimming cost V 5 bases and J 2 bases; bases outside gene matches: 3. CDR1 is KGHSH and CDR2 is LQKENI in the germline V gene. There are 14 residues in the CDR3. CDR3 sequence reads: CASSTGTGNYGYTF. CDR3 DNA sequence: TGTGCCAGCTCAACTGGGACAGGGAACTATGGCTACACCTTC.

This clone was observed at least ten times. CDR3 protein: CASSLDQGVKTQYF. In DNA, the CDR3 is TGTGCCAGCAGTTTAGACCAGGGTGTAAAGACCCAGTACTTC. The V call is TRBV28, the J call TRBJ2-5, with D possibly TRBD1 on 5 matching bases. The CDR3 is made up of 14 amino acids. Germline CDR1 is MDHEN and CDR2 is SYDVKM. The V and J ends lost 2 bases and 6 bases respectively, with 13 bases between them.

A word on this clone: Other DNA sequences from this sample encode an identical CDR3 as well. The chain employs TRBV18 and TRBJ1-1; maybe TRBD1 (5 bases). There are 15 residues in the CDR3. CDR1 is KGHSH, CDR2 LQKENI, per germline. V was clipped by 3 bases and J by 3 bases, with 14 bases between them. Written as DNA, the CDR3 is TGTGCCAGCTCACCCCTCGGGGGGTTGGACACTGAAGCTTTCTTT. Translated, it gives CASSPLGGLDTEAFF.

The chain employs TRBV24-1 and TRBJ2-7; TRBD1 matches 7 bases. The germline V gene encodes CDR1 KGHDR and CDR2 SFDVKD. With 4 bases clipped from V and 5 bases from J, the junction kept 7 bases outside the gene matches. This CDR3 is 14 amino acids long. CDR3 nucleotide sequence: TGTGCCACCAGTGACCGGACAGGTGGCCACGAGCAGTACTTC. This codes for CATSDRTGGHEQYF.

The genes are TRBV2 and TRBJ1-2; D is ambiguous. With 4 bases removed from V and 4 bases from J, the gap between germline ends came to 7 bases. Germline V CDR1 and CDR2: SNHLY, FYNNEI. The CDR3 length is 12 residues. The DNA of the CDR3 is TGTGCCAGCAGTGCGATCAGCTATGGCTACACCTTC. It codes for CASSAISYGYTF.

The J gene is TRBJ2-5, the V gene TRBV2; maybe TRBD1 (6 bases). The CDR3 has 13 residues. Deletions cut 6 bases from V and 7 bases from J, with 15 bases between. The V gene's germline CDR1 is SNHLY and CDR2 FYNNEI. CDR3: CASRMDSLLTQYF. The CDR3 DNA reads as TGTGCCAGCAGAATGGACAGTCTATTGACCCAGTACTTC.

This clone appeared a few times. The genes are TRBV27 and TRBJ2-5; a weak D match, TRBD1 (6 bases). V was trimmed by 7 bases and J by 2 bases, leaving 14 bases between them. The CDR3 consists of 14 residues. Germline V lookup: CDR1 MNHEY, CDR2 SMNVEV (reference sequence). The CDR3 DNA reads TGTGCCAGCACCCCCTATGGACAGCAAGAGACCCAGTACTTC. Protein sequence: CASTPYGQQETQYF.

The V and J genes are TRBV9 and TRBJ2-5; possibly TRBD2 for D (5 bases). CDR1 is SGDLS and CDR2 is YYNGEE in the germline V gene. The V and J ends lost 0 bases and 2 bases respectively, with 8 bases between them. The CDR3 extends over 14 amino acids. Written as DNA, the CDR3 is TGTGCCAGCAGCGTAGGGACTTCGCAAGAGACCCAGTACTTC. Translating gives CASSVGTSQETQYF.

This sequence joins TRBV2 and TRBJ1-2; 12 bases agree with TRBD1. CDR1 and CDR2 (germline): SNHLY, FYNNEI. The CDR3 runs 14 residues. Trimming cost V 7 bases and J 7 bases; bases outside gene matches: 7. CDR3 DNA sequence: TGTGCCAGCACTCGGGACAGGGGGCAGGGTGGCTACACCTTC. As protein: CASTRDRGQGGYTF.

CDR3 amino acids: CASSYDRGSGYTF. The CDR3 DNA is TGTGCCAGCAGTTACGACAGGGGAAGCGGCTACACCTTC. The V and J genes are TRBV6-6 and TRBJ1-2, with 8 bases aligning to TRBD1. Trimming cost V 2 bases and J 8 bases; bases outside gene matches: 4. The germline V gene encodes CDR1 MNHNY and CDR2 SVGAGI (reference sequence). The length of the CDR3 is 13 residues.

The J gene is TRBJ1-2, the V gene TRBV10-3, with TRBD1 matching 7 bases. The CDR3 is made up of 14 amino acids. In germline, CDR1 is ENHRY, CDR2 SYGVKD. The ends lost 4 bases at V and 5 bases at J; junction bases unmatched: 7. The CDR3 protein is CAISGDRVGYGYTF. The CDR3 DNA sequence: TGTGCCATCAGTGGAGACAGGGTGGGTTATGGCTACACCTTC.

This chain connects TRBV4-1 to TRBJ1-6, with D possibly being TRBD1 (6 bases). V was pared by 3 bases and J by 7 bases, with 7 bases between. The CDR3 spans 13 residues. CDR1 and CDR2 from the germline V gene are MGHRA and YSYEKL. CDR3 bases: TGCGCCAGCAGCCACAGGGGAAATTCACCCCTCCACTTT. Its protein product is CASSHRGNSPLHF.

J is TRBJ2-3 and V is TRBV19, with TRBD2 matching over 8 bases. Germline CDR1 reads LNHDA; CDR2 reads SQIVND (reference sequence). The CDR3 is made up of 18 amino acids. J gave up 1 base and V 3 bases, and 12 bases lay outside the gene matches. CDR3 sequence (DNA): TGTGCCAGTAGTATGCCCAAAGGGGCGGGGGGACGCACAGATACGCAGTATTTT. Translation: CASSMPKGAGGRTDTQYF. The entire variable domain, with the rest obtained from reference TRBV19 and TRBJ2-3, is as follows: DGGITQSPKYLFRKEGQNVTLSCEQNLNHDAMYWYRQDPGQGLRLIYYSQIVNDFQKGDIAEGYSVSREKKESFPLTVTSAQKNPTAFYLCASSMPKGAGGRTDTQYFGPGTRLTVL.

The rearrangement uses TRBV28 and TRBJ2-1; maybe TRBD2 (6 bases). V lost 6 bases and J 5 bases, leaving 23 bases between the germline ends. Germline lookup yields CDR1 MDHEN and CDR2 SYDVKM. This CDR3 is built from 17 residues. The CDR3 DNA is TGTGCCAGCAGCTGGGGCCCGGAGGACTACCCGGACAATGAGCAGTTCTTC. Amino acids: CASSWGPEDYPDNEQFF.

This chain links TRBV24-1 with TRBJ2-1, with 11 positions matching TRBD2. The CDR3 is made up of 15 amino acids. The germline CDR1 and CDR2 sequences are KGHDR and SFDVKD. The V and J ends lost 3 bases and 11 bases, in that order; junction bases with no gene match: 8. The CDR3 nucleotides are TGTGCCACCAGTGATAGGGTAGCGGGGGGGGGAAAGCAGTTCTTC. It encodes CATSDRVAGGGKQFF.

The chain links TRBV7-8 to TRBJ1-2; 11 bases are a match to TRBD1. V shed 5 bases and J 4 bases; nucleotides not matched to a gene: 6. This CDR3 spans 15 amino acids. Germline V gene lookup returns CDR1 SGHVS and CDR2 FQNEAQ. In nucleotides, the CDR3 is TGTGCCAGCAGCCCACGGGACAGGGGGTTCTATGGCTACACCTTC. Amino acid sequence: CASSPRDRGFYGYTF.

V gene TRBV24-1 combines with J gene TRBJ1-2; D gene uncertain. CDR1 is KGHDR and CDR2 is SFDVKD in the germline V gene. Trimming removed 3 bases from V and 4 bases from J, with 5 bases in between. The CDR3 runs 12 residues. The chain's CDR3 is CATSDGSYGYTF. For the CDR3, the DNA is TGTGCCACCAGTGATGGCAGCTATGGCTACACCTTC.

The rearrangement uses TRBV7-2 and TRBJ1-1; D possibly corresponds to TRBD1 (5 bases). The V gene's germline CDR1 is SGHTA and CDR2 FQGNSA. The CDR3 spans 16 residues. V was cut by 1 base and J by 5 bases, with 17 bases left in between. The CDR3 spells CASSLESGRRGTEAFF. The CDR3 DNA reads as TGTGCCAGCAGCTTAGAATCCGGGAGAAGGGGAACTGAAGCTTTCTTT.